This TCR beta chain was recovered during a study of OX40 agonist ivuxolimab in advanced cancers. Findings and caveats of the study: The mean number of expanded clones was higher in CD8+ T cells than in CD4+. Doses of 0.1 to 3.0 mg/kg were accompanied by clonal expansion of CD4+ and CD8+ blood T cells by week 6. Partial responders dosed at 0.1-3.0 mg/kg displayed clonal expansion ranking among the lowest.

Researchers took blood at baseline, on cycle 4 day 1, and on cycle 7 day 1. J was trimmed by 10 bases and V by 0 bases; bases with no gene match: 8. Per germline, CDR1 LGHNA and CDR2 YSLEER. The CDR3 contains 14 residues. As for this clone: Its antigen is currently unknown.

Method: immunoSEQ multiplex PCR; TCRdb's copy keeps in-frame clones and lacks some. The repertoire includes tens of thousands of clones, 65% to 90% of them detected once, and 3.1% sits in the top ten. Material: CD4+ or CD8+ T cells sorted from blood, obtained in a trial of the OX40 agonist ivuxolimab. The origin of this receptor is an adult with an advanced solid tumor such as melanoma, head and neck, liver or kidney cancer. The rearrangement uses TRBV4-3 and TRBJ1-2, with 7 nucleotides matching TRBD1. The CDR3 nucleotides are TGCGCCAGCAGCCAAGATAGGGGGCGGGGCGACTACACCTTC. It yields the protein CASSQDRGRGDYTF.